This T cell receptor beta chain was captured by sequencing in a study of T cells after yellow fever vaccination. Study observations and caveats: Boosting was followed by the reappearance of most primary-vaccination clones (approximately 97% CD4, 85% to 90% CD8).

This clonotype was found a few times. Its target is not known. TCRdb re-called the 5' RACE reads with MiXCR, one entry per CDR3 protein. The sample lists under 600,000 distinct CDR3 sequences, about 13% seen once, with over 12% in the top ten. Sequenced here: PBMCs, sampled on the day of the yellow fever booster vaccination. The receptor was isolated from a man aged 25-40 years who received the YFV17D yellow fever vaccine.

The CDR3 loop is CASSLIASSGEQFF. The CDR3 coding sequence is TGTGCCAGCAGTTTAATCGCGTCTAGCGGTGAGCAGTTCTTC. The V and J genes are TRBV27 and TRBJ2-1; 7 nucleotides align to TRBD2. The germline CDR1 and CDR2 sequences are MNHEY and SMNVEV (reference sequence). Trimming took 2 bases from V and 9 from J; bases not matched to a gene: 7. This CDR3 is 14 amino acids long.